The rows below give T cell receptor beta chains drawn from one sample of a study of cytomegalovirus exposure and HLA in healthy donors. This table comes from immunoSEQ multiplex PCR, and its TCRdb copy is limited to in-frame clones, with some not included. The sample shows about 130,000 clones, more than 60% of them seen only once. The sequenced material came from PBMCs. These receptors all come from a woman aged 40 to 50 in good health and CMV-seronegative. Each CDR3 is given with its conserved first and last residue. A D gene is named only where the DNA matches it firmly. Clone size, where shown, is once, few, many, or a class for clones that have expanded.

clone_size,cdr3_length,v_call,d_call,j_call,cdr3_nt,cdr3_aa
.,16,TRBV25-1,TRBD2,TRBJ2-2,TGTGCCAGCAGTACCCTTGGAGCGGGGGGACACGGGGAGCTGTTTTTT,CASSTLGAGGHGELFF
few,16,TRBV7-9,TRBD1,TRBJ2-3,TGTGCCAGCAGCTCCGGACAGGGTGAGGGCACAGATACGCAGTATTTT,CASSSGQGEGTDTQYF
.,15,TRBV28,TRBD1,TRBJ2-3,TGTGCCAGCAGGTTAAGAACAGGGGGAAGAGATACGCAGTATTTT,CASRLRTGGRDTQYF
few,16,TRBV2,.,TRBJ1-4,TGTGCCAGCAGTGAAGCGGACACCACTCGGAATGAAAAACTGTTTTTT,CASSEADTTRNEKLFF
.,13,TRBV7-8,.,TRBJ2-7,TGTGCCAGCAGCTTAGGAGACTCCTACGAGCAGTACTTC,CASSLGDSYEQYF
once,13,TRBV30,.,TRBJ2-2,TGTGCCTGGAGTGAGTGGGGAGGCGGGGAGCTGTTTTTT,CAWSEWGGGELFF
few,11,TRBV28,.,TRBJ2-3,TGTGCCAGCACCCACCGGGAGACGCAGTATTTT,CASTHRETQYF
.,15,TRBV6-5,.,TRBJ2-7,TGTGCCAGCAGTTACTCTTTTACAGGGAATTACGAGCAGTACTTC,CASSYSFTGNYEQYF
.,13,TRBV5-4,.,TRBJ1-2,TGTGCCAGCACTCTCTGGGGGGACTATGGCTACACCTTC,CASTLWGDYGYTF
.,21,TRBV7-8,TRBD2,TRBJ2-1,TGTGCCAGCAGCTTAAATCGGCCGGGACTAGCGGGGGGGACCCATAACGATGAGCAGTTCTTC,CASSLNRPGLAGGTHNDEQFF
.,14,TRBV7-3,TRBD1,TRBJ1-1,TGTGCCAGCTCCCCCGGACAGGAGTACACTGAAGCTTTCTTT,CASSPGQEYTEAFF
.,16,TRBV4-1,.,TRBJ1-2,TGCGCCAGCAGCCAAGATCTTACAGATCCTTCCTATGGCTACACCTTC,CASSQDLTDPSYGYTF
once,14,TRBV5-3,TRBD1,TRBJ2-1,TGTGCCAGAAGGCTGGGACAGGGGTCCAATGAGCAGTTCTTC,CARRLGQGSNEQFF
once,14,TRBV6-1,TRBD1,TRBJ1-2,TGTGCCAGTTGGGACAGGGGCCGATCCTATGGCTACACCTTC,CASWDRGRSYGYTF
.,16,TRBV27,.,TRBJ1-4,TGTGCCAGCAGTTGTCCCCGGGACTCAACTAATGAAAAACTGTTTTTT,CASSCPRDSTNEKLFF
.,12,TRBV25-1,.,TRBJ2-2,TGTGCCAGCACCCCAAACACCGGGGAGCTGTTTTTT,CASTPNTGELFF
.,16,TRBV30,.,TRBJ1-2,TGTGCCTGGAGCGCCCCCACCCGGGGGTTCGACTATGGCTACACCTTC,CAWSAPTRGFDYGYTF
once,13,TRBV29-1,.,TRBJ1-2,TGCAGCGTTGGGGAACCTTGGAGGAATGGCTACACCTTC,CSVGEPWRNGYTF
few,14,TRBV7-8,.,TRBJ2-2,TGTGCCAGCAGCCCCCGCGGGTTTTCCGGGGAGCTGTTTTTT,CASSPRGFSGELFF
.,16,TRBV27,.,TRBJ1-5,TGTGCCAGCAGTTTGAGCGGCGGTTTTAGCAATCAGCCCCAGCATTTT,CASSLSGGFSNQPQHF
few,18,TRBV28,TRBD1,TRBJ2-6,TGTGCCAGCAGTTACCGGACAGGGAGGCGGTCTGGGGCCAACGTCCTGACTTTC,CASSYRTGRRSGANVLTF
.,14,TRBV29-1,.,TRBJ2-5,TGCAGCGTTGGGGAAGGGGGGGCCGGCGAGACCCAGTACTTC,CSVGEGGAGETQYF
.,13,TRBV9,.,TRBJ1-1,TGTGCCAGCAGCGAGACAGCGAACACTGAAGCTTTCTTT,CASSETANTEAFF